A selection of T cell receptor beta chains follows, all from one sample in a study of low-dose radiotherapy and immunotherapy resistance in tumors. Via MiXCR, TCRdb re-called the reads, giving one row per CDR3 protein. Among 64,000 or so distinct CDR3 sequences listed, about 26% were seen once. The material sequenced was PBMCs, taken before treatment. The receptors were sampled from a male donor with rectosigmoid adenocarcinoma. The CDR3 runs from the conserved cysteine through the conserved F or W. The D gene is left open where the match is weak. Clone size appears in some rows only: once, few, many, or a class for an expanded clone.

d_call j_call clone_size v_call cdr3_nt cdr3_aa
TRBD2 TRBJ2-3 many TRBV5-1 TGCGCCAGCAGCCCACAGCGGGGGGGAAGCACAGATACGCAGTATTTT CASSPQRGGSTDTQYF
- TRBJ2-5 many TRBV28 TGTGCCAGCAGTCCATTTGACAGGGAGGGGGCCCAGTACTTC CASSPFDREGAQYF
TRBD2 TRBJ2-1 many TRBV6-6 TGTGCCAGCAGTTATTCGGGGGGGGGTCAGGGTGAGCAGTTCTTC CASSYSGGGQGEQFF
TRBD1 TRBJ1-3 many TRBV5-1 TGCGCGTGCAAAAGGGACAGTTATGTGAACACCATATATTTT CACKRDSYVNTIYF
- TRBJ2-2 - TRBV5-1 - CASSFPDTGELFFF
TRBD2 TRBJ2-5 many TRBV28 TGTGCCAGCAGTTTCGTGTTAGCGGGGGAAAAAGAGACCCAGTACTTC CASSFVLAGEKETQYF
TRBD1 TRBJ2-2 many TRBV19 TGTGCCAGTAGTATAGATACCGGGACAGGGGGCACCGGGGAGCTGTTTTTT CASSIDTGTGGTGELFF
- TRBJ1-2 many TRBV4-3 TGCGCCAGCAGCCAAAATCCGGGAGAAGTGATGTGGGGCTACACCTTC CASSQNPGEVMWGYTF
TRBD2 TRBJ2-1 many TRBV4-3 TGCGCCAGCAGCCTAGCTAGCGGGAGCTCCTACAATGAGCAGTTCTTC CASSLASGSSYNEQFF
- TRBJ2-3 many TRBV11-2 TGTGCCAGCAGCCAATCCCGGGGGGATACGCAGTATTTT CASSQSRGDTQYF
- TRBJ2-5 - TRBV29-1 TGCAGCGTTCTCAAAAGTTTTCTAGAGACCCAGTACTTC CSVLKSFLETQYF
- TRBJ1-5 many TRBV6-6 TGTGCCAGCAGTTGGGAGACAGCGGCAAGTCGTCAGCCCCAGCATTTT CASSWETAASRQPQHF
TRBD1 TRBJ2-1 - TRBV19 TGTGCCAGTAGAGAACAGGGGGCCTACAATGAGCAGTTCTTC CASREQGAYNEQFF
TRBD2 TRBJ2-1 many TRBV7-8 TGTGCCAGCAGCCCAGGGACTAGGGGCTACAATGAGCAGTTCTTC CASSPGTRGYNEQFF
TRBD1 TRBJ1-2 many TRBV4-2 TGTGCCAGCAGCCAAGAGACCAGGGGGCGCAGCTATGGCTACACCTTC CASSQETRGRSYGYTF
- TRBJ2-1 many TRBV4-2 TGTGCCAGCAGCCAAGGTCTCCAGGGGTCCTACAATGAGCAGTTCTTC CASSQGLQGSYNEQFF
- TRBJ1-2 - TRBV5-4 TGTGCCAGCAGCTTGGGTACGGGCGGCTACACCTTC CASSLGTGGYTF
- TRBJ2-2 - TRBV12-3/TRBV12-4 TGTGCCAGCAGTCCAGGAGCGGTGAACGGGGAGCTGTTTTTT CASSPGAVNGELFF
- TRBJ2-7 - TRBV7-2 TGTGCCAGCAGCTTAATTCCGGACCTAAGCTCCTACGAGCAGTACTTC CASSLIPDLSSYEQYF